This TCR beta chain is drawn from a study of blood T cell repertoires in COVID-19. Study at large: Material from acute and convalescent COVID-19 was sourced from the United States, Italy and Spain. Sources were T cells, B-cell-depleted T cells, or PBMCs; the material itself was cDNA or gDNA.

This clone appeared once. As handled by the study authors: Amplified reference gene primers provided the basis for estimating nucleated cell counts. Sequenced by immunoSEQ multiplex PCR; TCRdb stores in-frame clones only, minus some. V, J and clone size reflect that table, while D and trimming were determined from the DNA. The sample has 95,000 to 150,000 clones; around 89% are singletons. V lost 5 bases and J lost 0, with 8 bases in between. The CDR3 is 13 residues long. Germline assignment: CDR1 MNHEY and CDR2 SMNVEV (reference sequence). This TCR was recovered from a man aged 50-60 years with acute or convalescent COVID-19. J is TRBJ2-7 and V is TRBV27, with D perhaps matching TRBD1 (6 bases). Material for sequencing was peripheral blood. CDR3 DNA sequence: TGTGCCAGCAGTGAGACAGGCTCCTACGAGCAGTACTTC. Protein product: CASSETGSYEQYF.